This T cell receptor beta chain originates from a study of Ad26.COV2.S vaccination and SARS-CoV-2 variants. The CDR3 runs to 18 residues. Germline trimming cut 2 bases from V and 6 bases from J; bases unmatched to any gene: 16. Germline V lookup: CDR1 WSHSY, CDR2 SAAADI. As to treatment: around 19 received Ad26.COV2.S at low or high dose, single or two shots; a few received placebo; per-sample allocation not given. Vaccine and placebo recipients were sampled on day 63 after the first injection. The method was immunoSEQ multiplex PCR; TCRdb's version includes in-frame clones alone and lacks a portion of them. The top ten hold 3.5% of the sample, which has 350,000 to 400,000 clones, roughly nine tenths seen once.

The sample consisted of peripheral blood, taken in a trial of Ad26.COV2.S vaccine versus placebo. This chain connects TRBV10-2 to TRBJ2-3, with 8 positions matching TRBD2. The TCR comes from a person between 18 and 60 years old who received the Ad26.COV2.S COVID-19 vaccine or a placebo. The CDR3 spells CASSERLGTRGAQDTQYF. The CDR3 coding sequence is TGCGCCAGCAGTGAGCGACTTGGGACTAGGGGAGCCCAGGATACGCAGTATTTT.